The T cell receptor beta chain under discussion was sequenced for a study of blood T cell repertoires in COVID-19. Study information: The United States, Italy and Spain supplied acute and convalescent COVID-19 samples.

CDR3 length: 17 amino acids. Trimming left V 2 bases short and J 2 bases short, with 13 bases between. Data came from immunoSEQ multiplex PCR; TCRdb stores just in-frame clones and leaves some out. The repertoire includes 95,000 to 150,000 clones, over 65% of them detected once, and 4% to 5.5% sits in the top ten. This receptor was taken from a woman aged 70-85 years with acute or convalescent COVID-19. The chain joins TRBV23-1 to TRBJ2-6; D is perhaps TRBD2 (6 bases). TRBV23-1 is known as an ORF, though its function is uncertain. The material sequenced was peripheral blood. The CDR3 coding sequence is TGCGCCAGCAGTCAAAGGCGGCGGGGAGCTGGGGCCAACGTCCTGACTTTC. Encoded protein: CASSQRRRGAGANVLTF.